This T cell receptor (beta chain) originates from a study of beta chain features in type 1 diabetes. About the research overall: Regarding age, gender and cell yields, patients proved similar to healthy donors. Overall study results and limits: Naive, central memory and regulatory TCRB repertoires appeared more similar among patients than healthy donors.

For this clone: Antigen unknown.

The authors reverse transcribed all of the isolated RNA, so sequencing captured expressed TCRB transcripts. This table comes from immunoSEQ multiplex PCR, and its TCRdb copy is limited to in-frame clones, with some not included. The sample yields about 39,000 clones, more than 40% seen once. V gave up 3 bases and J gave up 2 bases; unmatched junction bases: 1. The CDR3 contains 12 residues. Germline values: CDR1 SQVTM, CDR2 ANQGSEA. Sequenced material: central memory CD4+ T cells from blood. The chain links TRBV29-1 to TRBJ2-7; TRBD1 matches 7 bases. The source is a woman under 30 in good health. The CDR3 reads CSVEGTAYEQYF. CDR3 sequence (DNA): TGCAGCGTTGAGGGGACAGCCTACGAGCAGTACTTC.